This T cell receptor (beta chain) was captured in a study of T cell responses to AZD1222 COVID-19 vaccine (dated by TCRdb to the early 2020s). General notes on the study: AZD1222 recipients given second doses at about 4 weeks or at about 12 weeks were pooled, since spike-specific TCR depth and breadth were not found to differ between the two schedules. A total of 233 trial participants underwent TCR sequencing, of whom 207 received two doses of AZD1222 and about 26 received two doses of the MenACWY control vaccine. Trial participants were enrolled into age subgroups of 18-55, 56-69 and 70-plus years, which contained about 160, 30 and 59 TCR-sequenced participants, respectively.

The time point label corresponds to: baseline before first vaccination. Samples from vaccinated people were obtained from the UK trials COV001 and COV002, which included a single-blind randomized controlled phase 2/3 trial of AZD1222 (ChAdOx1 nCoV-19) in healthy adults. For TCRbeta chain sequencing, PBMC samples from trial participants were taken at day 0 and at day 28 after the second dose. The paper's findings and limits, for the study overall: Vaccine-associated CD4 TCRs spanned the whole spike protein, with dominant responses in regions 160-218 and 743-854. In the small 56-69-year group, the increase in depth fell short of significance, most likely because of low power. Reportedly, close to half of the unique spike-specific TCRs recognized epitopes lying outside the regions that are mutated in the B.1.351 and B.1.1.7 variants. After two AZD1222 doses, spike-specific TCR breadth and depth were significantly higher than at day 0 and than in MenACWY recipients. No day 14 peak-response samples were available, so repertoires were characterized only after the peak T cell response. Most participants were white British and females outnumbered males, and the authors suggested that clonal diversity may have been underestimated. Conclusions about previously exposed vaccinees are limited because only five to seven AZD1222 recipients were SARS-CoV-2 seropositive at baseline.

On this clone: What this receptor recognizes is not known. Base qualities are not at hand, and no much larger clone is one base apart.

The CDR3 regions of human TCRbeta chains were subjected to immunosequencing. The original methods were these. TCRs in the repertoires were compared against a reference library of SARS-CoV-2-specific TCRs that had been generated with the MIRA antigen-specificity platform. Breadth was defined as the fraction of unique TCRs that were SARS-CoV-2-associated. Depth was defined as the fraction of total T cells that were SARS-CoV-2-associated. Using the MIRA data, every spike-specific TCR was mapped to the spike region that the TCR reacted to and assigned to either a CD4 or a CD8 class. Log10-transformed breadth and depth values were compared by one-way ANOVA with Sidak's multiple comparisons tests. In TCRdb, the immuneACCESS table is reduced to in-frame sequences with V and J assigned. These tables do not hold every clone; where another copy was compared, an unresolved V gene accounts for under half, and the others remain unexplained. V, J and clone size derive from that table, while D and trimming were established from the DNA sequence. The sample data list under 200,000 clones, and roughly 93% of these were observed just once. The ten largest clones add up to approximately 0.97% of the sample.

The germline ends are 14 bases apart after V is trimmed by 4 bases and J by 1 base. The germline V gene (reference sequence) specifies SGHNT as CDR1 and YYREEE as CDR2. Inclusive of the bounding cysteine and phenylalanine, the CDR3 is 15 residues long. The retained sequence is limited to the CDR3, 45 bases, with the frame set at the first base. This material consisted of peripheral blood, taken on day 0 of AZD1222 vaccination. Recombination connected TRBV5-4 to TRBJ1-1; the D gene is possibly TRBD1, with 6 bases matching. The TCR sequence derives from an adult in good health. CDR3 region: CASSPSQGRNTEAFF. The sequence in DNA is TGTGCCAGCAGCCCCAGCCAGGGGAGGAACACTGAAGCTTTCTTT.